The 8 T cell receptor beta chains below all came from one sample that was sequenced in a study of CD8 T cells in ankylosing spondylitis. These receptors have no identified antigens. General study points: Ankylosing spondylitis blood appeared to be characterized by a TCR beta motif of about 8 highly homologous variants.

Via MiXCR, TCRdb re-called the 5' RACE reads, giving one row per CDR3 protein. The sample consists of roughly 400,000 distinct CDR3 sequences, about 20% of them appearing once. The sequenced sample consisted of blood, either unsorted or a sorted T cell fraction (not recorded which). These receptors were taken from a male donor with ankylosing spondylitis.

The CDR3 spells CASSYRVRGQPQHF. DNA for the CDR3: TGTGCCAGCAGCTACAGGGTAAGGGGCCAGCCCCAGCATTTT. V is TRBV5-8 and J is TRBJ1-5, with D perhaps matching TRBD1 (6 bases). Germline V gene sequence: CDR1 SGHTS, CDR2 YDEGEE. This CDR3 comprises 14 residues. The V end was cut by 3 bases, the J end by 7 bases, with 14 bases between. Using reference TRBV5-8 and TRBJ1-5 for the parts outside the CDR3, the full variable domain is EAGVTQSPTHLIKTRGQQATLRCSPISGHTSVYWYQQALGLGLQFLLWYDEGEERNRGNFPPRFSGRQFPNYSSELNVNALELEDSALYLCASSYRVRGQPQHFGDGTRLSIL.

The sample holds a few counts of this clonotype. The chain links TRBV5-1 to TRBJ1-1; perhaps TRBD1 as D (5 bases). V lost 2 bases and J 3 bases, leaving 11 bases between the germline ends. Germline values: CDR1 SGHRS, CDR2 YFSETQ. The CDR3 extends over 14 amino acids. CDR3: CASSFRQGDTEAFF. The CDR3 DNA reads TGCGCCAGCAGCTTTAGGCAGGGTGACACTGAAGCTTTCTTT.

This sequence joins TRBV20-1 and TRBJ2-7, with TRBD2 matching over 13 bases. Per the germline V gene, CDR1 is DFQATT and CDR2 is SNEGSKA (reference sequence). V gave up 5 bases and J gave up 6 bases; unmatched junction bases: 10. The CDR3 runs 15 residues. CDR3 bases: TGCAGTGCTTGCCCGACTAGCGGGAGGACGGGCGAGCAGTACTTC. Amino acids: CSACPTSGRTGEQYF.

Only a few counts were recorded for this clonotype. The rearrangement links TRBV12-5 to TRBJ1-4; D is possibly TRBD1 (5 bases). Germline V gene sequence: CDR1 LGHNT, CDR2 FRNRAP. The CDR3 sequence is 15 residues long. Trimming took 1 base from V and 8 from J, leaving 14 bases between them. The CDR3 region is CASGLAPGYFEKLFF. CDR3 bases: TGTGCTAGTGGTTTGGCCCCAGGGTACTTCGAAAAACTGTTTTTT.

This clonotype was seen a few times. The V call is TRBV18, the J call TRBJ2-5, with 10 bases fitting TRBD2. This CDR3 comprises 14 residues. Germline CDR1 is KGHSH and CDR2 is LQKENI. V gave up 6 bases and J gave up 1 base; unmatched junction bases: 2. The CDR3 DNA follows: TGTGCCAGCTCCCGGACTAGCGGCCAAGAGACCCAGTACTTC. Encoded protein: CASSRTSGQETQYF.

This sequence joins TRBV20-1 and TRBJ2-3, with 7 nucleotides matching TRBD2. V lost 3 bases and J lost 3; bases outside the gene matches: 9. In germline, CDR1 is DFQATT, CDR2 SNEGSKA (reference sequence). CDR3 length equals 15 residues. The DNA for the CDR3 is TGCAGTGCTAGTCGGGTCGGGGGGTCTACAGATACGCAGTATTTT. Encoded protein: CSASRVGGSTDTQYF.

In this sample, this clonotype turned up a few times. The chain has TRBV5-1 and TRBJ2-5, with D maybe TRBD2 (5 bases). The CDR3 has 15 amino acids. The V end was cut by 1 base, the J end by 5 bases, with 15 bases between. Germline CDR1 and CDR2: SGHRS and YFSETQ. The CDR3 coding sequence is TGCGCCAGCAGCTTGTTGGGAGCTTCGAGGGAGACCCAGTACTTC. Translated, it gives CASSLLGASRETQYF.

V gene TRBV3-1 combines with J gene TRBJ2-4; 9 bases match TRBD2. V dropped 0 bases and J dropped 11; count of bases not matched to a gene: 5. Germline V gene data show CDR1 as LGHDT and CDR2 as YNNKEL (reference sequence). This CDR3 has 14 residues. Written as DNA, the CDR3 is TGTGCCAGCAGCCAAGATGCTAGCGGGACCCTTCAGTACTTC. Translating gives CASSQDASGTLQYF.